This T cell receptor beta chain was captured in a study of technical replicates of blood from a few donors (dated by TCRdb to 2017 to 2019). The CDR3 spans 13 residues, from the cysteine through the phenylalanine. Only the CDR3 part of the read is kept: 39 bases, read in frame from the first base. The germline V gene encodes CDR1 MNHNS and CDR2 SASEGT. Unmatched junction bases come to 3, with V trimmed by 4 bases and J by 4 bases. The receptor library was made with the immunoSEQ multiplex PCR assay. TCRdb took over this immuneACCESS table, retaining in-frame rearrangements with V and J assigned. Such tables are incomplete; in checked studies, under half of the missing clones stem from an unresolved V gene, and the remainder is unexplained. The sample contains about 83,000 clones, just over 90% of them found a single time. Together, the top ten hold over 0.2% of the sample. About this clone: Its antigen specificity is not known. Base-call qualities are not available, and no considerably larger clone is one nucleotide away.

The rearrangement combines TRBV6-1 with TRBJ2-7; 8 of the junction bases match TRBD1. Sequencing used T cells isolated from PBMCs. The TCR comes from a human donor in good health. Here the CDR3 is given as CASSAGQVYEQYF. At the DNA level, the sequence is TGTGCCAGCAGTGCGGGACAGGTGTACGAGCAGTACTTC.